Sequencing of this T cell receptor (beta chain) was carried out in a study of T-cell memory formation after mild COVID-19. TCRdb passed the 5' RACE reads through MiXCR, listing each CDR3 protein once. The table records roughly 350,000 distinct CDR3 sequences, around 27% of them present only once. The length of the CDR3 is 14 residues. V lost 5 bases to trimming and J lost 4 bases, with 11 bases between them. Per germline, CDR1 SGHVS and CDR2 FQNEAQ. This sequence was found in an adult woman who had mild COVID-19 (a few samples of this study predate the infection). Cell type and time point are not known. The J gene is TRBJ2-2, the V gene TRBV7-8; either TRBD1 or TRBD2 may fit D (5 bases each). Sequenced: PBMCs or a T cell subset sorted from them (not recorded which). Written as DNA, the CDR3 is TGTGCCAGCAGCCCAGGGAGACGCACCGGGGAGCTGTTTTTT. It codes for CASSPGRRTGELFF. Full variable domain (missing parts from reference TRBV7-8 and TRBJ2-2): GAGVSQSPRYKVAKRGQDVALRCDPISGHVSLFWYQQALGQGPEFLTYFQNEAQLDKSGLPSDRFFAERPEGSVSTLKIQRTQQEDSAVYLCASSPGRRTGELFFGEGSRLTVL.